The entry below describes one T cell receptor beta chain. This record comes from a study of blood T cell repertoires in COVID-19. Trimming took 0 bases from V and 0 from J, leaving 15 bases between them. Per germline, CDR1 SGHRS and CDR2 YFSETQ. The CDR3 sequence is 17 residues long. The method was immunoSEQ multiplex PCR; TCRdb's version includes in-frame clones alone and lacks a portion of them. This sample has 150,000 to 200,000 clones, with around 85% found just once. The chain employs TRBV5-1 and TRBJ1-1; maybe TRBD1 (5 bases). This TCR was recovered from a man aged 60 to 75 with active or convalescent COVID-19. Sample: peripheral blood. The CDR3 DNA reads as TGCGCCAGCAGCTTGGCGGGGGTTCGGAACATGAACACTGAAGCTTTCTTT. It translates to CASSLAGVRNMNTEAFF. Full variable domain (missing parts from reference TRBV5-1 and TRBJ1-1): KAGVTQTPRYLIKTRGQQVTLSCSPISGHRSVSWYQQTPGQGLQFLFEYFSETQRNKGNFPGRFSGRQFSNSRSEMNVSTLELGDSALYLCASSLAGVRNMNTEAFFGQGTRLTVV.